This passage covers 11 T cell receptor beta chains from one sample sequenced in a study of cytomegalovirus exposure and HLA in healthy donors. This table comes from immunoSEQ multiplex PCR, and its TCRdb copy is limited to in-frame clones, with some not included. This table has around 200,000 clones, roughly 80% appearing once. Sequencing was carried out using PBMCs. The receptors derive from a woman between 18 and 30 years old in good health and CMV-seropositive.

The sample holds one count of this clone. V is TRBV7-2 and J is TRBJ1-2, with D tentatively TRBD1 (6 bases). The CDR3 contains 15 residues. The V end lost 5 bases, the J end lost 4 bases, and 17 bases lay between the germline ends. Per germline, CDR1 SGHTA and CDR2 FQGNSA. The CDR3 here is CASSPVQGMSYGYTF. DNA for the CDR3: TGTGCCAGCAGCCCAGTACAGGGTATGAGCTATGGCTACACCTTC.

This clone was recorded once. The chain employs TRBV4-1 and TRBJ2-7, with 11 bases lining up with TRBD1. The V and J ends lost 5 bases and 5 bases, in that order; junction bases with no gene match: 11. Germline CDR1 and CDR2: MGHRA and YSYEKL. The CDR3 has 16 amino acids. The CDR3 here is CASSYPGTGGTNEQYF. The DNA for the CDR3 is TGCGCCAGCAGCTACCCCGGGACAGGGGGAACGAACGAGCAGTACTTC.

The chain has TRBV18 and TRBJ1-2, with 9 bases aligning to TRBD1. The CDR3 covers 14 residues. With 6 bases clipped from V and 6 bases from J, the junction kept 8 bases outside the gene matches. Germline V gene data show CDR1 as KGHSH and CDR2 as LQKENI. CDR3 loop: CASSPTGGIDGYTF. The CDR3 DNA sequence: TGTGCCAGCTCTCCAACAGGGGGCATCGATGGCTACACCTTC.

This clone was picked up a small number of times. The genes are TRBV28 and TRBJ1-1; D gene uncertain. The ends were cut back, 6 bases at V and 4 bases at J, with 9 bases in the middle. The CDR3 is 12 residues long. The germline gives CDR1 MDHEN, CDR2 SYDVKM. The CDR3 DNA is TGTGCCAGCAGAGTGGGGAGCACTGAAGCTTTCTTT. Protein sequence: CASRVGSTEAFF. The full variable domain, its missing parts supplied by reference TRBV28 and TRBJ1-1, is DVKVTQSSRYLVKRTGEKVFLECVQDMDHENMFWYRQDPGLGLRLIYFSYDVKMKEKGDIPEGYSVSREKKERFSLILESASTNQTSMYLCASRVGSTEAFFGQGTRLTVV.

This clone was seen only once. This chain uses TRBV11-2 with TRBJ1-1; D unresolved. V gave up 2 bases and J gave up 2 bases, with 9 bases separating them. Per germline, CDR1 SGHAT and CDR2 FQNNGV. The CDR3 totals 14 residues. DNA for the CDR3: TGTGCCAGCAGCTTAATGGGCACCAACACTGAAGCTTTCTTT. It is translated as CASSLMGTNTEAFF.

The chain employs TRBV5-4 and TRBJ2-1, with 9 nucleotides matching TRBD2. The V segment lost 4 bases and the J segment 10 bases; nucleotides outside the gene matches: 9. The CDR3 is 14 residues long. Germline V gene sequence: CDR1 SGHNT, CDR2 YYREEE (reference sequence). The DNA of the CDR3 is TGTGCCAGCAGCACTTTCGGGACTAGCTACGAGCAGTTCTTC. Translation: CASSTFGTSYEQFF.

V is TRBV6-1 and J is TRBJ1-4; D is possibly TRBD1 (5 bases). This CDR3 is built from 14 residues. Germline CDR1 reads MNHNS; CDR2 reads SASEGT. Trimming took 7 bases from V and 3 from J, leaving 12 bases between them. CDR3 sequence: CASIFPGPNEKLFF. The CDR3 nucleotides are TGTGCCAGCATCTTTCCAGGGCCTAATGAAAAACTGTTTTTT.

This clone was recorded a few times. This chain uses TRBV7-9 with TRBJ2-2; perhaps TRBD1 as D (6 bases). This CDR3 region has 15 residues. The germline V and J ends were trimmed by 6 bases and 5 bases, with 16 bases remaining between them. Germline V lookup: CDR1 SEHNR, CDR2 FQNEAQ (reference sequence). The DNA of the CDR3 is TGTGCCAGCAGAGGGCAGGGGAAGCATACCGGGGAGCTGTTTTTT. Translating it yields CASRGQGKHTGELFF.

The chain links TRBV11-1 to TRBJ2-1, with 7 bases lining up with TRBD2. Trimming removed 5 bases from V and 6 bases from J; junction bases left unmatched: 7. The CDR3 is 14 amino acids. Germline V CDR1 and CDR2: SGHAT, FQDESV (reference sequence). The CDR3 region is CASSLVGGGNEQFF. The CDR3 bases are TGTGCCAGCAGCCTAGTCGGCGGGGGCAATGAGCAGTTCTTC. Looking up the rest from reference TRBV11-1 and TRBJ2-1 gives the full variable domain: EAEVAQSPRYKITEKSQAVAFWCDPISGHATLYWYRQILGQGPELLVQFQDESVVDDSQLPKDRFSAERLKGVDSTLKIQPAELGDSAMYLCASSLVGGGNEQFFGPGTRLTVL.

This clone appeared a single time. The chain joins TRBV4-1 to TRBJ2-2, with 14 bases matching TRBD2. V shed 3 bases and J 7 bases; nucleotides not matched to a gene: 10. There are 18 residues in the CDR3. Germline V gene data show CDR1 as MGHRA and CDR2 as YSYEKL. The CDR3 sequence is CASSHPGTSGGGGGELFF. In DNA form, the CDR3 reads TGCGCCAGCAGCCACCCCGGGACTAGCGGGGGAGGAGGCGGGGAGCTGTTTTTT.

This clone has more than one count but fewer than ten. The V and J genes are TRBV4-1 and TRBJ2-6; 10 nucleotides align to TRBD1. The trim removed 0 bases at V and 4 bases at J, leaving 3 bases unmatched. The CDR3 runs 17 residues. Germline values: CDR1 MGHRA, CDR2 YSYEKL. The CDR3 DNA reads TGCGCCAGCAGCCAAGAGGGACAGGGGTCCGGGGCCAACGTCCTGACTTTC. Its translation is CASSQEGQGSGANVLTF.